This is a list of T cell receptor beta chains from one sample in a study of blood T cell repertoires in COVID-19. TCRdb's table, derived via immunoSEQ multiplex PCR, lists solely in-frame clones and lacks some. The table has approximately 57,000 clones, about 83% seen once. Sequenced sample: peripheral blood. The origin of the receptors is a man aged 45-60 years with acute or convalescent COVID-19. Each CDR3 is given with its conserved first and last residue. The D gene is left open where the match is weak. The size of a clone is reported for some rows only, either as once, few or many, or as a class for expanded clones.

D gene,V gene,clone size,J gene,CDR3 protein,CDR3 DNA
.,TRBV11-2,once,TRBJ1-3,CASRLAGHPSGNTIYF,TGTGCCAGCAGGCTAGCGGGACACCCCTCTGGAAACACCATATATTTT
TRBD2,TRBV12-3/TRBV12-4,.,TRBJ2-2,CASTGGPFGELFF,TGTGCCAGCACGGGGGGGCCTTTCGGGGAGCTGTTTTTT
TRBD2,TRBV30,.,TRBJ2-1,CAWSDPRAGGLYNEQFF,TGTGCCTGGAGTGACCCTAGGGCGGGAGGGCTTTACAATGAGCAGTTCTTC
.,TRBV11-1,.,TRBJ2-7,CASSLRHYEQYF,TGTGCCAGCAGCTTGCGTCACTACGAGCAGTACTTC
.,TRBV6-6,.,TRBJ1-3,CASKEGSSGNTIYF,TGTGCCAGCAAGGAGGGGAGCTCTGGAAACACCATATATTTT
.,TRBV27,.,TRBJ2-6,CASSFGSPGANVLTF,TGTGCCAGCAGTTTTGGCTCCCCGGGGGCCAACGTCCTGACTTTC
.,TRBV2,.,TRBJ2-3,CASSAAYGDTQYF,TGTGCCAGCAGTGCAGCGTACGGAGATACGCAGTATTTT
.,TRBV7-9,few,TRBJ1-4,CASSRRTGGNEKLFF,TGTGCCAGCAGCCGACGGACGGGAGGTAATGAAAAACTGTTTTTT
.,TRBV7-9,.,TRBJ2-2,CASSLTNSPTGELFF,TGTGCCAGCAGCTTAACCAACTCACCCACCGGGGAGCTGTTTTTT
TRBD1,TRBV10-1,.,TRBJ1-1,CASSERPGGSTEAFF,TGCGCCAGCAGTGAACGTCCAGGGGGAAGCACTGAAGCTTTCTTT
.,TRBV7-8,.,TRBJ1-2,CASSLSGGGREKTNYGYTF,TGTGCCAGCAGCTTGTCGGGTGGGGGCAGGGAGAAGACTAACTATGGCTACACCTTC
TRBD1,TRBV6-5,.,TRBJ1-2,CASRDRVNGYTF,TGTGCCAGCCGGGACAGGGTAAATGGCTACACCTTC
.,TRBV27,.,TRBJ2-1,CASSSQGGGRAVEQFF,TGTGCCAGCAGTTCACAGGGGGGCGGGAGGGCCGTTGAGCAGTTCTTC
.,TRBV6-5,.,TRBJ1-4,CASSPVMYQEKLFF,TGTGCCAGCAGCCCCGTCATGTATCAGGAAAAACTGTTTTTT
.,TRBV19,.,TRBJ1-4,CASTETGNLQNEKLFF,TGTGCCAGTACCGAGACAGGAAATTTACAGAATGAAAAACTGTTTTTT
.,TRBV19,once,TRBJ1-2,CASSTTSTYGYTF,TGTGCCAGTAGTACAACTAGTACCTATGGCTACACCTTC
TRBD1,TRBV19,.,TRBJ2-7,CASRPRTGSSYEQYF,TGTGCCAGTAGACCAAGGACAGGGAGCTCCTACGAGCAGTACTTC
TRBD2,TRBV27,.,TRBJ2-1,CASSSLTSGGGSSFF,TGTGCCAGCAGTTCTTTGACTAGCGGGGGGGGATCGTCGTTCTTC
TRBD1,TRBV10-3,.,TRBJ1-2,CAIREPGGDYGYTF,TGTGCCATCAGGGAACCAGGGGGCGACTATGGCTACACCTTC
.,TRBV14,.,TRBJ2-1,CASSAKPAGFYNEQFF,TGTGCCAGCAGCGCCAAACCGGCAGGGTTTTACAATGAGCAGTTCTTC
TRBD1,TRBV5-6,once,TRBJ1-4,CASSWGTGSGEKLFF,TGTGCCAGCAGCTGGGGGACAGGGTCGGGTGAAAAACTGTTTTTT
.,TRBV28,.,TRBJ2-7,CASSLQTGYEQYF,TGTGCCAGCAGCCTCCAAACAGGGTACGAGCAGTACTTC
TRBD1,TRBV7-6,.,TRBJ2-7,CASSRSGTGGREQYF,TGTGCCAGCAGCAGGTCCGGGACAGGGGGCCGCGAGCAGTACTTC
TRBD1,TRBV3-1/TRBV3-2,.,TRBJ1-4,CASSLEPGQGTATNEKLFF,TGTGCCAGCAGTCTGGAACCGGGACAGGGGACCGCAACTAATGAAAAACTGTTTTTT
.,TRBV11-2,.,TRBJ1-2,CASSPGGNYGYTF,TGTGCCAGCAGCCCCGGAGGGAACTATGGCTACACCTTC
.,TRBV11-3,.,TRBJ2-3,CASSLGRGPDTQYF,TGTGCCAGCAGCTTAGGGCGGGGGCCTGATACGCAGTATTTT
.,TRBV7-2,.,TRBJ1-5,CASSLAPEGRAIYSNQPQHF,TGTGCCAGCAGCTTAGCGCCGGAGGGGAGGGCAATATATAGCAATCAGCCCCAGCATTTT
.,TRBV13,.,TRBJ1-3,CASSALYGTGNTIYF,TGTGCCAGCAGCGCCCTCTACGGTACTGGAAACACCATATATTTT
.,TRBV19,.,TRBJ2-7,CASSTVGGAGLGEQYF,TGTGCCAGTAGTACCGTGGGTGGTGCAGGGTTGGGCGAGCAGTACTTC
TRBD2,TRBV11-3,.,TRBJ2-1,CASRPLGREGSSYNEQFF,TGTGCCAGCAGACCACTGGGGCGGGAGGGAAGCTCCTACAATGAGCAGTTCTTC
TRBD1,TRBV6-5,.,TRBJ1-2,CASCDRDFNYGYTF,TGTGCCAGCTGCGACAGGGACTTTAACTATGGCTACACCTTC
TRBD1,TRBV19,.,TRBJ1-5,CASSRQGPSPQPQHF,TGTGCCAGTAGTCGACAGGGGCCATCCCCTCAGCCCCAGCATTTT
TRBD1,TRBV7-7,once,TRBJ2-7,CASSLSPDRVYEQYF,TGTGCTAGCAGCTTAAGTCCGGACAGGGTTTACGAGCAGTACTTC
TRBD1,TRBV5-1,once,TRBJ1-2,CASSWEGQGSSGYTF,TGCGCCAGCAGCTGGGAGGGACAGGGTTCGTCTGGCTACACCTTC
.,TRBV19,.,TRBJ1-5,CASRRSGPLFNQPQHF,TGTGCCAGTAGGAGATCGGGTCCCCTCTTCAATCAGCCCCAGCATTTT
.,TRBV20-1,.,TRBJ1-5,CSASTRGNQPQHF,TGCAGTGCTAGTACCAGGGGCAATCAGCCCCAGCATTTT
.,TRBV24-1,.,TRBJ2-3,CATSDPTVDTQYF,TGTGCCACCAGTGATCCCACTGTTGATACGCAGTATTTT
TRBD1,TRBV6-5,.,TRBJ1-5,CASSSTGGSNQPQHF,TGTGCCAGCAGCTCCACAGGGGGGAGCAATCAGCCCCAGCATTTT
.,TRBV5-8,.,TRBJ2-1,CASSLVGPSDINEQFF,TGTGCCAGCAGCTTGGTTGGGCCTAGCGATATAAATGAGCAGTTCTTC
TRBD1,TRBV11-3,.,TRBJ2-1,CASSSGQHYNEQFF,TGTGCCAGCAGTTCGGGACAGCACTACAATGAGCAGTTCTTC
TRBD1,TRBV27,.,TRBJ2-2,CASSLTTDRVRRRGELFF,TGTGCCAGCAGCCTAACTACGGACAGGGTGAGAAGGCGAGGGGAGCTGTTTTTT
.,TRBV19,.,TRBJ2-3,CASSIDRVDTQYF,TGTGCCAGTAGTATAGATCGCGTGGATACGCAGTATTTT
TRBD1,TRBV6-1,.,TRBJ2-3,CASSSGQQHTDTQYF,TGTGCCAGCAGTTCGGGACAGCAACACACAGATACGCAGTATTTT
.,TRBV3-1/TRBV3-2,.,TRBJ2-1,CASSRYGTSNYNEQFF,TGTGCCAGCAGCCGTTACGGGACTTCTAATTACAATGAGCAGTTCTTC
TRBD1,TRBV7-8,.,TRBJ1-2,CASSFSRQGTNYGYTF,TGTGCCAGCAGCTTCTCAAGACAGGGGACTAACTATGGCTACACCTTC
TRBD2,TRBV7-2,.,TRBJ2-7,CASRAGTSYEQYF,TGTGCCAGCAGAGCCGGGACTAGCTACGAGCAGTACTTC
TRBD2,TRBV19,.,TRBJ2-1,CASSPGLAGGYEQFF,TGTGCCAGTAGCCCAGGACTAGCGGGAGGGTATGAGCAGTTCTTC
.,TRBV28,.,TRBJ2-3,CASGSNTQYF,TGTGCCAGCGGCTCCAATACGCAGTATTTT
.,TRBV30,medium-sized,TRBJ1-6,CAWSTQTITLHF,TGTGCCTGGAGTACCCAGACAATCACCCTCCACTTT
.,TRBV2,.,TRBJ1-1,CASRPPGGMNTEAFF,TGTGCCAGCAGGCCTCCGGGGGGGATGAACACTGAAGCTTTCTTT
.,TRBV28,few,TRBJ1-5,CASSFNRVNREPRHSNQPQHF,TGTGCCAGCAGTTTTAATCGGGTAAACAGGGAACCCCGACATAGCAATCAGCCCCAGCATTTT
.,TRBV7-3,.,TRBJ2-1,CASSSSSPNEQFF,TGTGCCAGCAGCAGCTCTAGCCCCAATGAGCAGTTCTTC
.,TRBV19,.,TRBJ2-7,CASSIYADSSYEQYF,TGTGCCAGTAGCATTTACGCGGACAGCTCCTACGAGCAGTACTTC
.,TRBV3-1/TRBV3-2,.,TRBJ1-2,CASSQPPSRGPLYGYTF,TGTGCCAGCAGCCAACCCCCGAGCCGGGGTCCTCTCTATGGCTACACCTTC
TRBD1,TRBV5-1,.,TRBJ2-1,CASGQGSNEQFF,TGCGCCAGCGGACAGGGTTCCAATGAGCAGTTCTTC
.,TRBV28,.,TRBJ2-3,CASSEWAGASTDTQYF,TGTGCCAGCAGCGAATGGGCAGGGGCTAGCACAGATACGCAGTATTTT
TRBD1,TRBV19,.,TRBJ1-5,CATQQGDQPQHF,TGTGCCACCCAACAGGGGGATCAGCCCCAGCATTTT
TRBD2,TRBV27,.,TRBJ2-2,CASSSNSGVTGELFF,TGTGCCAGCAGTTCTAATAGCGGGGTCACCGGGGAGCTGTTTTTT